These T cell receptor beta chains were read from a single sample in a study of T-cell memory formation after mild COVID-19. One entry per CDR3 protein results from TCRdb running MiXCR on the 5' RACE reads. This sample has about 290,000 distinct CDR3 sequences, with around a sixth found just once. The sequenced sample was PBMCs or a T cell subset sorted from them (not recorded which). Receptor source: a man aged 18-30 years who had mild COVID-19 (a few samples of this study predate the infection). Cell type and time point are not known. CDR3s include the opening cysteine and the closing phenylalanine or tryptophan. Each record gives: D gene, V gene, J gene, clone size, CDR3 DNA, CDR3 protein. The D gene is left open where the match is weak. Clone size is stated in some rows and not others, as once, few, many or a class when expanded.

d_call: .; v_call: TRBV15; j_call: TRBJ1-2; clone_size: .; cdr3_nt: TGTGCCACCAGCAGAGATACCTGGGGTGGCTACACCTTC; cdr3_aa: CATSRDTWGGYTF
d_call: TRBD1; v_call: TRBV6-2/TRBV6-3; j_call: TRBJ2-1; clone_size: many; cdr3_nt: TGTGCCAGCAGTTACTCGACAGGGGGCAATGAGCAGTTCTTC; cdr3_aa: CASSYSTGGNEQFF
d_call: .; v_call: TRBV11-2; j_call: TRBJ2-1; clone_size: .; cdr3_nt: TGTGCCAGCAGCTTAGAGGCAAGTGAGCAGTTCTTC; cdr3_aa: CASSLEASEQFF
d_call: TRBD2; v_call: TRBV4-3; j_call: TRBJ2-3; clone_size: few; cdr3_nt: TGCGCCAGCAGCCAAGAGGGAGCGGGGATCACAGATACGCAGTATTTT; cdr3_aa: CASSQEGAGITDTQYF
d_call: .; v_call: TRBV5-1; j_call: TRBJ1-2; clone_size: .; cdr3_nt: TGCGCCAGCAGCTTGGCAGGAAGCCGCTATGGGAATGGCTACACCTTC; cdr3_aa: CASSLAGSRYGNGYTF
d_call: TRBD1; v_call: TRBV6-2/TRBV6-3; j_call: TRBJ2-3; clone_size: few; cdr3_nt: TGTGCCAGCAGGAAACCGGGACAGGGCACAGATACGCAGTATTTT; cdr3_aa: CASRKPGQGTDTQYF
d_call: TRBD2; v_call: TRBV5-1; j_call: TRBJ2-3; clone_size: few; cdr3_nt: TGCGCCAGCAGCTTTGGACTAGCGGGGGGGCGGACAGATACGCAGTATTTT; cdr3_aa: CASSFGLAGGRTDTQYF
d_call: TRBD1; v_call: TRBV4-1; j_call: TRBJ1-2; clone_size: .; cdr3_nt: TGCGCCAGCAGCCCATCGCAGGGGGCGTTCAATGGCTACACCTTC; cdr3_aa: CASSPSQGAFNGYTF
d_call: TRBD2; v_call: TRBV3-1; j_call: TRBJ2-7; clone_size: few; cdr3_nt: TGTGCCAGCAGCCAAGACGATTACCGCGGGGGCTACGAGCAGTACTTC; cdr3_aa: CASSQDDYRGGYEQYF
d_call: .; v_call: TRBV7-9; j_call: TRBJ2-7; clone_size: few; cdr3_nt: TGTGCCAGCTCCACGGGGTACGAGCAGTACTTC; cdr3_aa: CASSTGYEQYF
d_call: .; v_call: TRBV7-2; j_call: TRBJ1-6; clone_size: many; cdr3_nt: TGTGCCAGCAGCTTGGGGTCAGTAGTAGTTTCACCCCTCCACTTT; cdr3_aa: CASSLGSVVVSPLHF
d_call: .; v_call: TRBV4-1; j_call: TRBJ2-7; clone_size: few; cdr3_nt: TGCGCCAGCAGCCAAGGCCCCGGGGCCACCTACGAGCAGTACTTC; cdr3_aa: CASSQGPGATYEQYF
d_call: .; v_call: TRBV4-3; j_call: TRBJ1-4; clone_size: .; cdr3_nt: TGCGCCAGCAGCCAAGATCTTCAGGACGTCTCAACTAATGAAAAACTGTTTTTT; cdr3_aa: CASSQDLQDVSTNEKLFF
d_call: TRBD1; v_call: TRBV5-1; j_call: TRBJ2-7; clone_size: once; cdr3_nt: TGCGCCAGCAGCTCACTACAGGGGCGCGTTGACGAGCAGTACTTC; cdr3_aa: CASSSLQGRVDEQYF
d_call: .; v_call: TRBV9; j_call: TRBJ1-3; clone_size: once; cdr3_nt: TGTGCCAGCAGCAGCACAGCCGCTGGAAACACCATATATTTT; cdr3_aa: CASSSTAAGNTIYF
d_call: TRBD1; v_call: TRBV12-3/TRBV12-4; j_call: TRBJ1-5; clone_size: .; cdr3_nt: TGTGCCAGCAGCTCCGACAGGGAACCAAGTCAGCCCCAGCATTTT; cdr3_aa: CASSSDREPSQPQHF
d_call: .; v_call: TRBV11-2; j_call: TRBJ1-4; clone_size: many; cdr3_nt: TGTGCCAGCAGCCATCCTGGTGAAAAACTGTTTTTT; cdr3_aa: CASSHPGEKLFF
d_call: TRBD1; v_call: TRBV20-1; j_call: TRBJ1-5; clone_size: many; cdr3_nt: TGCAGTGCTTGGGGACAGGGACATCAGCCCCAGCATTTT; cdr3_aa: CSAWGQGHQPQHF
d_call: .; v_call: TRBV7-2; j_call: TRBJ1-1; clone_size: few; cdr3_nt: TGTGCCAGCAGCTTAGTGTACGGGGGAACCACTGAAGCTTTCTTT; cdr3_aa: CASSLVYGGTTEAFF
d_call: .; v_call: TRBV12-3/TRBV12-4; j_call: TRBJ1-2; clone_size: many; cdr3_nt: TGTGCCAGCAGCCCAGGGGACTATGGCTACACCTTC; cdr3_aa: CASSPGDYGYTF
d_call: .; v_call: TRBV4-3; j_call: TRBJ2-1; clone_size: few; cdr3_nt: TGCGCCAGCAGCCAAGACTCGTTGGGGGGCTCCTACAATGAGCAGTTCTTC; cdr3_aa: CASSQDSLGGSYNEQFF
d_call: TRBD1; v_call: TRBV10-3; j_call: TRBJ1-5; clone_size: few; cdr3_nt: TGTGCCATCAGTGATGACAGGGATCCGGATCAGCCCCAGCATTTT; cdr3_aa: CAISDDRDPDQPQHF
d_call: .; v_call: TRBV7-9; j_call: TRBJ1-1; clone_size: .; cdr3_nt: TGTGCCAGCAGCTTAGTTGGGGAGGAGACTGAAGCTTTCTTT; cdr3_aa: CASSLVGEETEAFF
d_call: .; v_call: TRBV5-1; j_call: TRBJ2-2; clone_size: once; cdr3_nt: TGCGCCAGCAGCCCCACAGGGACCTACACCGGGGATCTGTTTTTT; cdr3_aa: CASSPTGTYTGDLFF
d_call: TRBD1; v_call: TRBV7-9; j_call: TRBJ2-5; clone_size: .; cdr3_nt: TGTGCCAGCGGACAGGGGGCAGAGACCCAGTACTTC; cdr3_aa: CASGQGAETQYF
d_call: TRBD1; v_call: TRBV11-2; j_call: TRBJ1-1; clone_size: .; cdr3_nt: TGTGCCAGCAGCTTCCCTCGGGACAGCGGGCCGGGGGTCACTGAAGCTTTCTTT; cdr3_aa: CASSFPRDSGPGVTEAFF
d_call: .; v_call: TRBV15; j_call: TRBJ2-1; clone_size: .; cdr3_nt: TGTGCCACCAACAGGGGGAGGGACTATAGGAACAATGAGCAGTTCTTC; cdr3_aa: CATNRGRDYRNNEQFF
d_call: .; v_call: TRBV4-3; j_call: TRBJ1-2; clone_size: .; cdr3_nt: TGCGCCAGCAGCCAAGGGGACGGTGACGCCTTCTATGGCTACACCTTC; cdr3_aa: CASSQGDGDAFYGYTF
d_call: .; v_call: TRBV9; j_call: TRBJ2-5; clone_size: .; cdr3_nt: TGTGCCAGCAGCGCTATGGGGGGGGCGGAGGAGACCCAGTACTTC; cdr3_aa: CASSAMGGAEETQYF
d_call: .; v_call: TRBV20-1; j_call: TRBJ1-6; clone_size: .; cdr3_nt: TGCAGTGCCCGAGGGCAGGAAAGTTCACCCCTCCACTTT; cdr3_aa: CSARGQESSPLHF
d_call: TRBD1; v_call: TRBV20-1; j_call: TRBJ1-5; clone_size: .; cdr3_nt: TGCAGTGCACCCCGACAGGGGAATCAGCCCCAGCATTTT; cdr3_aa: CSAPRQGNQPQHF
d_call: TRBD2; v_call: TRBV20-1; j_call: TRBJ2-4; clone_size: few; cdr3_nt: TGCAGTGCTAGGGGCAGCTCCGGGACTAGCGGGGGGGACATTCAGTACTTC; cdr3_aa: CSARGSSGTSGGDIQYF
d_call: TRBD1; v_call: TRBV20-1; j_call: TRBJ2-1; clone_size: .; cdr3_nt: TGCAGTGCTAGAGATACGACAGGGGTCAATGAGCAGTTCTTC; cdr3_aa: CSARDTTGVNEQFF
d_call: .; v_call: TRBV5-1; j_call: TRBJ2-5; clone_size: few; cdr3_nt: TGCGCCAGCCGTAAAGGACTACAAGAGACCCAGTACTTC; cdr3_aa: CASRKGLQETQYF
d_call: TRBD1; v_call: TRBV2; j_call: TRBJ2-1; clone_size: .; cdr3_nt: TGTGCCAGCAGTGGGACGACGGGACAGGGTGGCTATGAGCAGTTCTTC; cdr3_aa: CASSGTTGQGGYEQFF
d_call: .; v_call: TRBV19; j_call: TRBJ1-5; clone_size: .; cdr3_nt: TGTGCCAGTAGCTCAACTTGGGAGCCCCAGCATTTT; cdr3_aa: CASSSTWEPQHF
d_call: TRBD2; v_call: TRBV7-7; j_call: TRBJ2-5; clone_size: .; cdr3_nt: TGTGCCAGCAGCTTATGGGCTAGCGGGGGGCAAGAGACCCAGTACTTC; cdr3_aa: CASSLWASGGQETQYF
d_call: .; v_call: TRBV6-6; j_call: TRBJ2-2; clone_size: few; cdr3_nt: TGTGCCAGTTTACGCCGGGAGCTGTTTTTT; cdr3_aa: CASLRRELFF
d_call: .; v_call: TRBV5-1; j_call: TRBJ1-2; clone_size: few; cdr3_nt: TGCGCCAGCAGCTTCGGAGGTCAGAACTATGGCTACACCTTC; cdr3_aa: CASSFGGQNYGYTF
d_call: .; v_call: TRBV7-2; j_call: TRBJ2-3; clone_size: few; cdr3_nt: TGTGCCAGCAGCTTAGTGGACGGGAGCACAGATACGCAGTATTTT; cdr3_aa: CASSLVDGSTDTQYF
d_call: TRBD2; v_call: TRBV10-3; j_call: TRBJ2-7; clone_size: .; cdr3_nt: TGTGCCATCCGGACTAGCGGGGGGCGAAACGAGCAGTACTTC; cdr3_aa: CAIRTSGGRNEQYF
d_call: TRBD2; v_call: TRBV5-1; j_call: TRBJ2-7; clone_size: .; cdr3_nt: TGCGCCAGCAGCCGGACCCCGGGGGGCTCCTACGAGCAGTACTTC; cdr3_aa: CASSRTPGGSYEQYF
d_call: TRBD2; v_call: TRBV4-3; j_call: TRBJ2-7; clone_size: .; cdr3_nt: TGCGCCAGCAGCCAAGACGAGCGGGGGGCGAGCTCCTACGAGCAGTACTTC; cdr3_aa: CASSQDERGASSYEQYF
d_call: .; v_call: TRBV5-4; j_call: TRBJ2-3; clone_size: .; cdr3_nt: TGTGCCAGCAGCGGGGGACTAGATACGCAGTATTTT; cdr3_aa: CASSGGLDTQYF
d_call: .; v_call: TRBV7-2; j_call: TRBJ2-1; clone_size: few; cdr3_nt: TGTGCCAGCAGCTTATTCAGGGAGCAGTTCTTC; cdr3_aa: CASSLFREQFF
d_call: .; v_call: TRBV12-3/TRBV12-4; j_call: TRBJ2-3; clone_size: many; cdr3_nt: TGTGCCAGCAGTTTCGGGGGCTTGGCAGATACGCAGTATTTT; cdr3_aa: CASSFGGLADTQYF
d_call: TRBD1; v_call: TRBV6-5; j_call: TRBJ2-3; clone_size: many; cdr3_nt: TGTGCCAGCACCCCGACGGACAGGGGGCCCACAGATACGCAGTATTTT; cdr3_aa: CASTPTDRGPTDTQYF
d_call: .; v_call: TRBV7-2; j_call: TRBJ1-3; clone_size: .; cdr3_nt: TGTGCCAGCAGCTTAGCGGTTCTAGGTCGCTCTGGAAACACCATATATTTT; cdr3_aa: CASSLAVLGRSGNTIYF
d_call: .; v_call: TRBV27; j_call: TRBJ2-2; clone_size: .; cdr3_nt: TGTGCCAGCAGTCGACTAGGATCGAACACCGGGGAGCTGTTTTTT; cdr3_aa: CASSRLGSNTGELFF
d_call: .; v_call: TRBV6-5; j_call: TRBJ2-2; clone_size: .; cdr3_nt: TGTGCCAGCCCGTTCCAGAACACCGGGGAGCTGTTTTTT; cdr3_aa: CASPFQNTGELFF
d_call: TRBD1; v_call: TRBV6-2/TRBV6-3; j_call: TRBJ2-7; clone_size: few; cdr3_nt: TGTGCCAGCAGTTACTTAGAGAAACCCGGGGGACAGGTGTTCCGGGAGCAGTACTTC; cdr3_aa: CASSYLEKPGGQVFREQYF
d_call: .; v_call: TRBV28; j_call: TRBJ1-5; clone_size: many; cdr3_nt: TGTGCCAGCAGTTGGGGCAATCAGCCCCAGCATTTT; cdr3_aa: CASSWGNQPQHF